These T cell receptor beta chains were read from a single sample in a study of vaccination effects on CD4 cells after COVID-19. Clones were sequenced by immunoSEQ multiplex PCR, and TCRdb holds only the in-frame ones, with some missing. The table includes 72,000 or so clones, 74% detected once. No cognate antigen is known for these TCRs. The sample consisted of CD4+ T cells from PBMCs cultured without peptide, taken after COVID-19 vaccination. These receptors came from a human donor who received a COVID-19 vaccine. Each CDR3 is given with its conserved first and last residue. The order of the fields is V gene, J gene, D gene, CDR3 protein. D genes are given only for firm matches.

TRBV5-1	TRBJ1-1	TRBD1	CASSQTGDLNTEAFF
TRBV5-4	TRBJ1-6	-	CASSFTQTDSPLHF
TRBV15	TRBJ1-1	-	CATSRGGGTEAFF
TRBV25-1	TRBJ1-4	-	CASGPSREGAATNEKLFF
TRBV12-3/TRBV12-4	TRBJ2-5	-	CASSYPSGETQYF
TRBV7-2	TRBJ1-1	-	CASSLAVSAYEAFF
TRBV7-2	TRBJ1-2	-	CASSLGAGNYGYTF
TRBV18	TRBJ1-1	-	CASSPEPQGNTEAFF
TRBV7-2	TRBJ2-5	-	CASSLDRILGERAQYF
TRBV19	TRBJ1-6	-	CASSITGYNSPLHF
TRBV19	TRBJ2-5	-	CASRGFRTENQETQYF
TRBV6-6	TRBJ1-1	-	CASSSRYGGNTEAFF
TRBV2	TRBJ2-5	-	CASTRVGETQYF
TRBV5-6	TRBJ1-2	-	CASSRWTDNYGYTF
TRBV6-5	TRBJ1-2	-	CASSPRDRLRGYTF
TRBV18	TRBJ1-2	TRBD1	CASSPPSRGKVDYGYTF